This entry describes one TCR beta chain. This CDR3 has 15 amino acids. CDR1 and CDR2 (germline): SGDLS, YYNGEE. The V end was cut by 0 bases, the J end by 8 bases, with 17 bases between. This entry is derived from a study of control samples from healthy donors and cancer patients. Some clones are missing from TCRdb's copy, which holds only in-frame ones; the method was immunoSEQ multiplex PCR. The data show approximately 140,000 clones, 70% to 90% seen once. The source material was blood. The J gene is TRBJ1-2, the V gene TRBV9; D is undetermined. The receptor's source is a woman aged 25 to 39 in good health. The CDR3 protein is CASSVAAKRPEGYTF. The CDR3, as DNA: TGTGCCAGCAGCGTAGCGGCCAAGAGGCCTGAGGGCTACACCTTC. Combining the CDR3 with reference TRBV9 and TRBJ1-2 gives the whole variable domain DSGVTQTPKHLITATGQRVTLRCSPRSGDLSVYWYQQSLDQGLQFLIQYYNGEERAKGNILERFSAQQFPDLHSELNLSSLELGDSALYFCASSVAAKRPEGYTFGSGTRLTVV.